This section outlines one T cell receptor (beta chain) sequence together with its context. Its specificity is not known. The data derive from a study of early stage breast cancer tumors. Study conclusions and caveats: Enriched TCRB sequences shared across patients were mostly commonly generated sequences.

Germline V gene lookup returns CDR1 GTSNPN and CDR2 SVGIG (reference sequence). This CDR3 has 16 amino acids. Trimming left V 0 bases short and J 2 bases short, with 14 bases between. Blood replicates held 0.5 ug DNA, tumor or normal breast about 1.5 ug, two each. Generated by immunoSEQ multiplex PCR, the TCRdb table keeps only in-frame clones and is missing some. The sample has approximately 30,000 clones; 80% are singletons. This chain uses TRBV30 with TRBJ2-1; D uncertain. The receptor was derived from a person between 55 and 69 years old with breast cancer. The sample taken for sequencing was blood. CDR3 coding DNA: TGTGCCTGGAGTGTAGCAGGCCGTCTTACCTACAATGAGCAGTTCTTC. Protein: CAWSVAGRLTYNEQFF.